Listed below are T cell receptor beta chains from one sample, sequenced in a study of cytomegalovirus exposure and HLA in healthy donors. Profiling relied on immunoSEQ multiplex PCR, and the TCRdb table lists in-frame clones only, not all of them. The table lists about 130,000 clones, 75% to 90% of them singletons, with approximately 6.7% in the top ten. Sequenced sample: PBMCs. These receptors were taken from a woman aged 30 to 39 in good health and CMV-seropositive. The CDR3 runs from the conserved cysteine through the conserved F or W. Each record gives: J gene, D gene, V gene, clone size, CDR3 DNA, CDR3 protein. D genes are given only for firm matches. Not every row has a clone size; where given, it reads once, few, many or a size class.

J: TRBJ2-7
D: NA
V: TRBV11-3
size: few
DNA: TGTGCCAGCAGCTTGCGGGAAGACTACGAGCAGTACTTC
CDR3: CASSLREDYEQYF

J: TRBJ1-2
D: TRBD1
V: TRBV27
size: NA
DNA: TGTGCCAGCGGGGACAGGGGGCTGGGAGGCTATGGCTACACCTTC
CDR3: CASGDRGLGGYGYTF

J: TRBJ1-1
D: TRBD1
V: TRBV28
size: once
DNA: TGTGCCAGCACCCTCGCCGGAGGGGGCAGGGGAACTGAAGCTTTCTTT
CDR3: CASTLAGGGRGTEAFF

J: TRBJ1-1
D: NA
V: TRBV28
size: NA
DNA: TGTGCCAGCAGTTTGCAGGGTACTGAAGCTTTCTTT
CDR3: CASSLQGTEAFF

J: TRBJ1-2
D: TRBD1
V: TRBV7-8
size: NA
DNA: TGTGCCAGCAGCAGCAGGGACAGCCTTAACTATGGCTACACCTTC
CDR3: CASSSRDSLNYGYTF

J: TRBJ2-1
D: NA
V: TRBV5-1
size: NA
DNA: TGCGCCAGCAGCTTTGACACCTCCTACAATGAGCAGTTCTTC
CDR3: CASSFDTSYNEQFF

J: TRBJ2-7
D: NA
V: TRBV6-1
size: NA
DNA: TGTGCCAGCAACGCCCCACAGGTCTACGAGCAGTACTTC
CDR3: CASNAPQVYEQYF

J: TRBJ2-7
D: NA
V: TRBV29-1
size: NA
DNA: TGCAGCGTTGGGGCAGGGGGGTACGAGCAGTACTTC
CDR3: CSVGAGGYEQYF

J: TRBJ1-1
D: TRBD1
V: TRBV28
size: NA
DNA: TGTGCCAGCAGCCTTTCAGGGGGAACTGAAGCTTTCTTT
CDR3: CASSLSGGTEAFF

J: TRBJ2-5
D: TRBD2
V: TRBV4-1
size: NA
DNA: TGCGCCAGCAGCCCCTCCGGGGGTAGCGGGGGGCTAGGGGATCAAGAGACCCAGTACTTC
CDR3: CASSPSGGSGGLGDQETQYF

J: TRBJ2-2
D: NA
V: TRBV9
size: NA
DNA: TGTGCCAGCAGCGTGACGGACTTGAACACCGGGGAGCTGTTTTTT
CDR3: CASSVTDLNTGELFF

J: TRBJ1-1
D: TRBD1
V: TRBV18
size: NA
DNA: TGTGCCAGCTCACCAAGGACAGGTGAAGCTTTCTTT
CDR3: CASSPRTGEAFF

J: TRBJ2-1
D: TRBD1
V: TRBV5-6
size: NA
DNA: TGTGCCAGCAGCTGGACAGGGGTAAGGGGCAATGAGCAGTTCTTC
CDR3: CASSWTGVRGNEQFF

J: TRBJ2-7
D: TRBD2
V: TRBV5-1
size: NA
DNA: TGCGCCAGCAGCTTGGAGGGTAGCGGGAGTTATTACGAGCAGTACTTC
CDR3: CASSLEGSGSYYEQYF

J: TRBJ1-5
D: TRBD1
V: TRBV28
size: NA
DNA: TGTGCCAGCAGTCTGGACAGGGGACCGTATAGCAATCAGCCCCAGCATTTT
CDR3: CASSLDRGPYSNQPQHF

J: TRBJ1-4
D: TRBD1
V: TRBV6-5
size: NA
DNA: TGTGCCAGCAGCCCCGGGACAGGGGTTGAAAAACTGTTTTTT
CDR3: CASSPGTGVEKLFF

J: TRBJ2-1
D: TRBD2
V: TRBV5-4
size: NA
DNA: TGTGCCAGCAGCTCGTCTAGCGGGAGCTCCTACAATGAGCAGTTCTTC
CDR3: CASSSSSGSSYNEQFF

J: TRBJ2-5
D: NA
V: TRBV29-1
size: NA
DNA: TGCAGCGTTGTAGGGGGGGGAGAGACCCAGTACTTC
CDR3: CSVVGGGETQYF

J: TRBJ2-7
D: TRBD2
V: TRBV5-1
size: once
DNA: TGCGCCAGCAGCTCGACTAGCGGGAGCGACGAGCAGTACTTC
CDR3: CASSSTSGSDEQYF

J: TRBJ2-7
D: TRBD1
V: TRBV10-3
size: NA
DNA: TGTGCCATCAGCACCGGGACAGGTAATTTCTACGAGCAGTACTTC
CDR3: CAISTGTGNFYEQYF

J: TRBJ2-3
D: NA
V: TRBV5-1
size: NA
DNA: TGCGCCAGCAGCCCCCCCGCGGGCGGGACCGGGACAGATACGCAGTATTTT
CDR3: CASSPPAGGTGTDTQYF

J: TRBJ2-5
D: NA
V: TRBV7-9
size: NA
DNA: TGTGCCAGCAGCCAGCCGGGCCAAGAGACCCAGTACTTC
CDR3: CASSQPGQETQYF

J: TRBJ1-2
D: NA
V: TRBV6-5
size: NA
DNA: TGTGCCAGCAGTGACGGTCCCTGGCCTAGGAGCTACACCTTC
CDR3: CASSDGPWPRSYTF

J: TRBJ2-2
D: NA
V: TRBV2
size: NA
DNA: TGTGCCAGCGGGACACCGAACACCGGGGAGCTGTTTTTT
CDR3: CASGTPNTGELFF

J: TRBJ1-4
D: TRBD1
V: TRBV5-1
size: NA
DNA: TGCGCCAGCAGCTCGCTACAGGGGGTTGAGGAAAAACTGTTTTTT
CDR3: CASSSLQGVEEKLFF

J: TRBJ2-5
D: TRBD1
V: TRBV18
size: NA
DNA: TGTGCCAGCTCACGACAGGGGTCGGGAGCTGGAGAGACCCAGTACTTC
CDR3: CASSRQGSGAGETQYF

J: TRBJ1-2
D: NA
V: TRBV29-1
size: few
DNA: TGCAGCGTCGGAGGAGGGGACTATGGCTACACCTTC
CDR3: CSVGGGDYGYTF

J: TRBJ2-2
D: NA
V: TRBV14
size: NA
DNA: TGTGCCAGCAGCCAAGACGGGTTATTGAACCCCGGGGAGCTGTTTTTT
CDR3: CASSQDGLLNPGELFF

J: TRBJ1-2
D: NA
V: TRBV7-9
size: once
DNA: TGTGCCAGCAGCTTAGCGGGGGCTTTTCTCTATGGCTACACCTTC
CDR3: CASSLAGAFLYGYTF

J: TRBJ2-2
D: NA
V: TRBV5-1
size: NA
DNA: TGCGCCAGCAGCTTGGACGAGGGGGACACCGGGGAGCTGTTTTTT
CDR3: CASSLDEGDTGELFF

J: TRBJ2-1
D: TRBD2
V: TRBV10-3
size: NA
DNA: TGTGCCATCACGGGAGGGGTGAATGAGCAGTTCTTC
CDR3: CAITGGVNEQFF

J: TRBJ2-1
D: NA
V: TRBV6-1
size: NA
DNA: TGTGCCAGCAATGCAGACAGCTACAATGAGCAGTTCTTC
CDR3: CASNADSYNEQFF

J: TRBJ2-7
D: TRBD1
V: TRBV13
size: NA
DNA: TGTGCCAGCAGCGGAAACGGACAGGACACTTACGAGCAGTACTTC
CDR3: CASSGNGQDTYEQYF

J: TRBJ2-2
D: NA
V: TRBV29-1
size: NA
DNA: TGCAGCGTTTTTCAGGGGTGGGGGACCGGGGAGCTGTTTTTT
CDR3: CSVFQGWGTGELFF

J: TRBJ2-2
D: NA
V: TRBV7-3
size: NA
DNA: TGTGCCAGCAGCTTAGGCCGACAGACCGGGGAGCTGTTTTTT
CDR3: CASSLGRQTGELFF

J: TRBJ1-2
D: TRBD1
V: TRBV28
size: NA
DNA: TGTGCCAGCAGTCCCGGACAGGGCAGCTATGGCTACACCTTC
CDR3: CASSPGQGSYGYTF

J: TRBJ2-7
D: TRBD1
V: TRBV5-4
size: NA
DNA: TGTGCCAGCAGCCTGGACAGGGGACCTTACGAGCAGTACTTC
CDR3: CASSLDRGPYEQYF

J: TRBJ2-5
D: TRBD1
V: TRBV2
size: NA
DNA: TGTGCCAGCAGCGGCACAGGGGGAAGGGAGACCCAGTACTTC
CDR3: CASSGTGGRETQYF

J: TRBJ1-1
D: TRBD1
V: TRBV10-3
size: NA
DNA: TGTGCCATCAGTGAGTTAGGGGGCGGTACTGAAGCTTTCTTT
CDR3: CAISELGGGTEAFF

J: TRBJ2-1
D: NA
V: TRBV6-4
size: once
DNA: TGTGCCAGCAGTGAGAGTATCGATCCCTACAATGAGCAGTTCTTC
CDR3: CASSESIDPYNEQFF

J: TRBJ2-5
D: NA
V: TRBV18
size: once
DNA: TGTGCCAGCTCCCGGACAGAAATTCAAGAGACCCAGTACTTC
CDR3: CASSRTEIQETQYF

J: TRBJ2-2
D: NA
V: TRBV5-1
size: once
DNA: TGCGCCAGCATAGATCCTACGGCTAGCTACACCGGGGAGCTGTTTTTT
CDR3: CASIDPTASYTGELFF

J: TRBJ1-1
D: NA
V: TRBV18
size: once
DNA: TGTGCCAGCTCACCACAAGGGGTAACTACTGAAGCTTTCTTT
CDR3: CASSPQGVTTEAFF

J: TRBJ2-7
D: TRBD1
V: TRBV5-6
size: NA
DNA: TGTGCCAGCAGCTTTCCGGGACAGATTAATTCCTACGAGCAGTACTTC
CDR3: CASSFPGQINSYEQYF

J: TRBJ1-3
D: TRBD1
V: TRBV18
size: few
DNA: TGTGCCAGCTCCCTCGGGACAGCTGGAAACACCATATATTTT
CDR3: CASSLGTAGNTIYF

J: TRBJ1-1
D: TRBD1
V: TRBV9
size: NA
DNA: TGTGCCAGCAGCGTCGGGACAGGGGCCATGAACACTGAAGCTTTCTTT
CDR3: CASSVGTGAMNTEAFF

J: TRBJ2-3
D: NA
V: TRBV2
size: NA
DNA: TGTGCCAGCAGTGCAGTATACACAGATACGCAGTATTTT
CDR3: CASSAVYTDTQYF

J: TRBJ2-1
D: NA
V: TRBV11-2
size: NA
DNA: TGTGCCAGCAGCTTGCGCGCCACTGGCAATGAGCAGTTCTTC
CDR3: CASSLRATGNEQFF

J: TRBJ2-7
D: NA
V: TRBV2
size: NA
DNA: TGTGCCAGCAGCTCCTACTACGAGCAGTACTTC
CDR3: CASSSYYEQYF

J: TRBJ1-5
D: NA
V: TRBV2
size: NA
DNA: TGTGCCAGCAGTGAACCTAGGGGTCCCCAGCATTTT
CDR3: CASSEPRGPQHF

J: TRBJ1-2
D: NA
V: TRBV19
size: NA
DNA: TGTGCCAGTAGTTTCCGGGAGGCTGGCTACACCTTC
CDR3: CASSFREAGYTF

J: TRBJ1-1
D: TRBD1
V: TRBV18
size: NA
DNA: TGTGCCAGCTCACCACCCGGTGGACAGGTGGGTATTTCGCCGAACACTGAAGCTTTCTTT
CDR3: CASSPPGGQVGISPNTEAFF

J: TRBJ2-7
D: TRBD1
V: TRBV7-3
size: NA
DNA: TGTGCCAGCAGCTCACAGGGGGCTGGCGACGAGCAGTACTTC
CDR3: CASSSQGAGDEQYF

J: TRBJ1-1
D: NA
V: TRBV7-9
size: NA
DNA: TGTTCCAGCACCTTAGGGCCGAACACTGAAGCTTTCTTT
CDR3: CSSTLGPNTEAFF

J: TRBJ1-5
D: NA
V: TRBV5-4
size: NA
DNA: TGTGCCAGCAGCTTGGGACAGGATCAGCCCCAGCATTTT
CDR3: CASSLGQDQPQHF

J: TRBJ2-5
D: NA
V: TRBV25-1
size: NA
DNA: TGTGCCAGCAGTGATCAGTTGGGTGGGGGCCCCCAAGAGACCCAGTACTTC
CDR3: CASSDQLGGGPQETQYF

J: TRBJ1-1
D: NA
V: TRBV30
size: NA
DNA: TGTGCCGGAAGAGGGGGGGCGGAGGCTTTCTTT
CDR3: CAGRGGAEAFF